This T cell receptor (beta chain) was observed in a study of early T cells in non-severe SARS-CoV-2 infection. Study context: Chains from this unsorted whole-blood bulk RNA could not be paired.

Whole-study findings and limits: VDJdb matches were skewed toward anti-spike CD8 T cell responses.

Individual cDNA molecules carried attached unique molecular identifiers. TCRdb re-called the 5' RACE reads through MiXCR, storing one row per CDR3 protein. This sample carries roughly 76,000 distinct CDR3 sequences, less than 15% of them seen once, and the ten largest clones take roughly 3.9%. The CDR3 runs to 14 residues. Germline V gene lookup returns CDR1 MDHEN and CDR2 SYDVKM. Trimming cost V 6 bases and J 4 bases; bases outside gene matches: 8. About this clonotype itself: Its antigen is as yet unknown.

The clonotype was recovered from an adult who was a healthcare worker with PCR-confirmed SARS-CoV-2 infection or an uninfected control (not recorded which). J is TRBJ2-7 and V is TRBV28, with 8 bases lining up with TRBD2. The sequenced material came from whole blood. The CDR3 coding sequence is TGTGCCAGCAGCGACAGCGGGAGCTCTTACGAGCAGTACTTC. Protein product: CASSDSGSSYEQYF.